This passage covers 10 T cell receptor beta chains from one sample sequenced in a study of cytomegalovirus exposure and HLA in healthy donors. 13 Jbeta primers and 60 Vbeta primers were used for the PCR. Method: immunoSEQ multiplex PCR; TCRdb's copy keeps in-frame clones and lacks some. The sample carries about 170,000 clones, 80% to 90% recorded once. Sequencing was performed on PBMCs. These TCRs come from a male donor in good health and CMV-seronegative.

This chain links TRBV6-6 with TRBJ2-7; a possible D gene is TRBD1 (5 bases). V lost 0 bases to trimming and J lost 4 bases, with 10 bases between them. Germline V lookup: CDR1 MNHNY, CDR2 SVGAGI (reference sequence). The CDR3 extends over 14 amino acids. In DNA form, the CDR3 reads TGTGCCAGCAGTTACTCGGACAAGATATACGAGCAGTACTTC. It codes for CASSYSDKIYEQYF.

CDR3 residues: CASSLDRVKNEQYF. DNA of the CDR3: TGTGCCAGCAGTCTGGACAGGGTCAAGAACGAGCAGTACTTC. The J gene is TRBJ2-7, the V gene TRBV2; 8 bases match TRBD1. This CDR3 has 14 residues. Germline CDR1 SNHLY, CDR2 FYNNEI. V was clipped by 5 bases and J by 5 bases; unmatched bases: 8. Full variable domain (remainder filled in from reference TRBV2 and TRBJ2-7): EPEVTQTPSHQVTQMGQEVILRCVPISNHLYFYWYRQILGQKVEFLVSFYNNEISEKSEIFDDQFSVERPDGSNFTLKIRSTKLEDSAMYFCASSLDRVKNEQYFGPGTRLTVT.

This chain links TRBV5-8 with TRBJ1-5; D is perhaps TRBD1 (6 bases). Germline CDR1 and CDR2: SGHTS and YDEGEE. The germline V and J ends were trimmed by 1 base and 6 bases, with 20 bases remaining between them. The CDR3 covers 17 residues. CDR3 nucleotides: TGTGCCAGCAGCTTGTTTTTGCGGGGGGCGGAACGTCAGCCCCAGCATTTT. It yields the protein CASSLFLRGAERQPQHF.

The chain joins TRBV4-3 to TRBJ2-2; TRBD2 matches at 16 bases. CDR3 length: 16 residues. The V gene end was trimmed by 5 bases and the J gene end by 7 bases; junction bases not matched to a gene: 4. The germline CDR1 and CDR2 sequences are LGHNA and YSLEER. This CDR3 reads CASSGTSGGAFGELFF. The CDR3 DNA is TGCGCCAGCAGCGGGACTAGCGGGGGGGCCTTCGGGGAGCTGTTTTTT.

This clone was detected once. The chain links TRBV6-1 to TRBJ2-3, with D perhaps TRBD2 (6 bases). The CDR3 spans 14 residues. CDR1 and CDR2 from the germline V gene are MNHNS and SASEGT. V lost 4 bases to trimming and J lost 3 bases, with 11 bases between them. CDR3 amino acids: CASSAVRGTDTQYF. CDR3 bases: TGTGCCAGCAGTGCGGTCCGGGGGACAGATACGCAGTATTTT.

The V gene is TRBV6-6, the J gene TRBJ2-7; TRBD1 matches at 8 bases. With 10 bases clipped from V and 2 bases from J, the junction kept 7 bases outside the gene matches. CDR3 length equals 13 residues. Germline V gene sequence: CDR1 MNHNY, CDR2 SVGAGI (reference sequence). The CDR3 sequence is CATRKGQAYEQYF. The CDR3 DNA reads as TGTGCCACCAGGAAGGGACAGGCCTACGAGCAGTACTTC.

This clone was picked up one time. This rearrangement joins TRBV4-2 to TRBJ1-5; possible D gene TRBD1, 6 bases. This CDR3 spans 14 amino acids. The germline CDR1 and CDR2 sequences are LGHNA and YNFKEQ. Trimming removed 1 base at V and 6 bases at J, with 10 bases between. The CDR3 DNA follows: TGTGCCAGCAGCCAAGCCGCGACAGGTCAGCCCCAGCATTTT. Amino acid sequence: CASSQAATGQPQHF.

V usage is TRBV5-1 and J usage is TRBJ2-7, with D possibly being TRBD2 (5 bases). Deletions cut 0 bases from V and 0 bases from J, with 19 bases between. Per germline, CDR1 SGHRS and CDR2 YFSETQ. This CDR3 region has 18 residues. In nucleotides, the CDR3 is TGCGCCAGCAGCTTGGAAGGTGCGGGTCAGGTCACCTCCTACGAGCAGTACTTC. Amino acids: CASSLEGAGQVTSYEQYF. Looking up the rest from reference TRBV5-1 and TRBJ2-7 gives the full variable domain: KAGVTQTPRYLIKTRGQQVTLSCSPISGHRSVSWYQQTPGQGLQFLFEYFSETQRNKGNFPGRFSGRQFSNSRSEMNVSTLELGDSALYLCASSLEGAGQVTSYEQYFGPGTRLTVT.

The chain is built from TRBV9 and TRBJ2-2; D gene unclear. Trimming pared 1 base from V and 2 bases from J, leaving 12 bases between. Germline loops: CDR1 SGDLS, CDR2 YYNGEE. The CDR3 extends over 16 amino acids. The CDR3 coding sequence is TGTGCCAGCAGCGTATCGGTCCAGGCCAACACCGGGGAGCTGTTTTTT. This sequence encodes CASSVSVQANTGELFF. Full variable domain (outside the CDR3, taken from reference TRBV9 and TRBJ2-2): DSGVTQTPKHLITATGQRVTLRCSPRSGDLSVYWYQQSLDQGLQFLIQYYNGEERAKGNILERFSAQQFPDLHSELNLSSLELGDSALYFCASSVSVQANTGELFFGEGSRLTVL.

The chain has TRBV29-1 and TRBJ2-5; TRBD2 matches 12 bases. The germline V gene has CDR1 SQVTM and CDR2 ANQGSEA. This CDR3 comprises 16 residues. V was pared by 6 bases and J by 5 bases, with 13 bases of the junction left unmatched. For the CDR3, the DNA is TGCAGCGTGGGTAACTCTAGCGGGAGGGCCAGGGAGACCCAGTACTTC. Encoded protein: CSVGNSSGRARETQYF.